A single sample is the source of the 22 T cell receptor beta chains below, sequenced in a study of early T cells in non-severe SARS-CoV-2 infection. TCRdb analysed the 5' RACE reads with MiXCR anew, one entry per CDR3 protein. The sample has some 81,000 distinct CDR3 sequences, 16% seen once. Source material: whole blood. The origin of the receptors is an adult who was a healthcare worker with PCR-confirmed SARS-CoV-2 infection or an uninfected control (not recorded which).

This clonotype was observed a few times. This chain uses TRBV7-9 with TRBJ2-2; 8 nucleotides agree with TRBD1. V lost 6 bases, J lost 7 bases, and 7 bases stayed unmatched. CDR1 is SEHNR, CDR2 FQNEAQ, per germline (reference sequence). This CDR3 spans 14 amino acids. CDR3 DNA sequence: TGTGCCAGCAGGTCGGGACAGGAGGGCGGGGAGCTGTTTTTT. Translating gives CASRSGQEGGELFF. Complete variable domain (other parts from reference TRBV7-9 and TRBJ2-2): DTGVSQNPRHKITKRGQNVTFRCDPISEHNRLYWYRQTLGQGPEFLTYFQNEAQLEKSRLLSDRFSAERPKGSFSTLEIQRTEQGDSAMYLCASRSGQEGGELFFGEGSRLTVL.

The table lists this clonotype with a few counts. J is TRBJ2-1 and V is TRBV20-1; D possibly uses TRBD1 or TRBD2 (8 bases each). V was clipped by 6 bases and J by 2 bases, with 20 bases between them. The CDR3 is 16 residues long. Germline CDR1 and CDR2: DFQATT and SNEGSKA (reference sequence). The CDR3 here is CSAPGGGGSTYNEQFF. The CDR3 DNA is TGCAGTGCCCCAGGGGGCGGGGGGTCTACCTACAATGAGCAGTTCTTC.

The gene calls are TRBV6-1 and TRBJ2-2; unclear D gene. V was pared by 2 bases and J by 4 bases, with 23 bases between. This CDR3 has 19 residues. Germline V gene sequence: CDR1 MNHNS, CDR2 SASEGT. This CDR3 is CASSESENPNREATGELFF. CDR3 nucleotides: TGTGCCAGCAGTGAAAGCGAGAATCCAAACCGAGAGGCCACCGGGGAGCTGTTTTTT.

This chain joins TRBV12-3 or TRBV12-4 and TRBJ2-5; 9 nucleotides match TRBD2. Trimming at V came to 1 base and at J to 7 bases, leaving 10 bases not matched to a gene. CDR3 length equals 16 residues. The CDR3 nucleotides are TGTGCCAGCAGTTTAGTCGGCGGGGGGGCGATCGGGACCCAGTACTTC. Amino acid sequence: CASSLVGGGAIGTQYF.

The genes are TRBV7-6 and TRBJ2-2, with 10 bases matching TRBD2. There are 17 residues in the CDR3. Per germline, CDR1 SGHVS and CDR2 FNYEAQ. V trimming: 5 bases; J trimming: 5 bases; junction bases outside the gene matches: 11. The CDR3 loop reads CASSPVPSGGGTGELFF. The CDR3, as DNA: TGTGCCAGCAGCCCAGTCCCTAGCGGGGGCGGTACCGGGGAGCTGTTTTTT.

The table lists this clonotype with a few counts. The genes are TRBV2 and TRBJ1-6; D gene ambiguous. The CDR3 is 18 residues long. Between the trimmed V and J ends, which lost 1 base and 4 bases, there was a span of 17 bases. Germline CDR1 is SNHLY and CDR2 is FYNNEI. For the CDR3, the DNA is TGTGCCAGCAGTGAAGGCCTGGCCCTCGGAAGATATAATTCACCCCTCCACTTT. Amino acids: CASSEGLALGRYNSPLHF.

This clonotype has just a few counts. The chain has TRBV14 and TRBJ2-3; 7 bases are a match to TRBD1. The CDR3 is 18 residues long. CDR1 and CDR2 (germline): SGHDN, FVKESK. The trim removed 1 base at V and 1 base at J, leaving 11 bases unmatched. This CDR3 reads CASSQVGTAPSGTDTQYF. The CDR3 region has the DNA TGTGCCAGCAGCCAAGTAGGGACAGCCCCAAGCGGCACAGATACGCAGTATTTT. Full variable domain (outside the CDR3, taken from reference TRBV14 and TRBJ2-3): EAGVTQFPSHSVIEKGQTVTLRCDPISGHDNLYWYRRVMGKEIKFLLHFVKESKQDESGMPNNRFLAERTGGTYSTLKVQPAELEDSGVYFCASSQVGTAPSGTDTQYFGPGTRLTVL.

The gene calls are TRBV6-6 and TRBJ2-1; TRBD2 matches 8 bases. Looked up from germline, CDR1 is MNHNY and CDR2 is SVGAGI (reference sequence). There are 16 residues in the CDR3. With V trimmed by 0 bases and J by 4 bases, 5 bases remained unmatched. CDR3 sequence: CASSYSRGGLYNEQFF. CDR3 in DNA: TGTGCCAGCAGTTACTCCCGGGGGGGTCTTTACAATGAGCAGTTCTTC.

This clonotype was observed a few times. CDR3 nucleotide sequence: TGTGCCAGCACCCTAGTGGGGTCCTACAATGAGCAGTTCTTC. Encoded protein: CASTLVGSYNEQFF. The gene calls are TRBV7-3 and TRBJ2-1, with no clear D. Trimming stripped 7 bases from V and 1 base from J, with 11 bases between. The CDR3 loop spans 14 amino acids. CDR1 and CDR2 from the germline V gene are SGHTA and FQGTGA.

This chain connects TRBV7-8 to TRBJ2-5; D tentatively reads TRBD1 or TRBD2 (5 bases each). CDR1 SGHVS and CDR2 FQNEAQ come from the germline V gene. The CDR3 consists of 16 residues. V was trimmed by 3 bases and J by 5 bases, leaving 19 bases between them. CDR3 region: CASSFPPGPPEETQYF. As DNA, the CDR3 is TGTGCCAGCAGCTTCCCCCCGGGACCCCCCGAGGAGACCCAGTACTTC.

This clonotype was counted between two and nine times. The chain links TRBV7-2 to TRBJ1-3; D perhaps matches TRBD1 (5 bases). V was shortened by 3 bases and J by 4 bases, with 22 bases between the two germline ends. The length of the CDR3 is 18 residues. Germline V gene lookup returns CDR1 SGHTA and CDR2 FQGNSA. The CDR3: CASSLSGTLVPGGNTIYF. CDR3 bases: TGTGCCAGCAGCTTGTCCGGGACCCTCGTCCCGGGAGGAAACACCATATATTTT.

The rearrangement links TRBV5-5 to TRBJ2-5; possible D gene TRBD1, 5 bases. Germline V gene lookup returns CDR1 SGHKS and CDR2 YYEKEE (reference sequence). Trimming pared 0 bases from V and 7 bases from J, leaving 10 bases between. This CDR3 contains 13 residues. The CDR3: CASSLEGVGTQYF. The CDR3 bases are TGTGCCAGCAGCTTGGAAGGGGTCGGGACCCAGTACTTC.

CDR3 sequence (DNA): TGTGCCAGCAGCTCCACCGGACTAGCGGGGTCAGAGACCCAGTACTTC. Translation gives CASSSTGLAGSETQYF. The chain uses TRBV9 and TRBJ2-5; 12 bases match TRBD2. The CDR3 has 16 residues. Trimming cost V 4 bases and J 4 bases; bases outside gene matches: 8. Looked up from germline, CDR1 is SGDLS and CDR2 is YYNGEE.

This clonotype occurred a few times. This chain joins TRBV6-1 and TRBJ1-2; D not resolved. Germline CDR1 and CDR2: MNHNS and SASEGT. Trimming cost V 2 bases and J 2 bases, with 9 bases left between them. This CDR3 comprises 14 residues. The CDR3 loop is CASSESIGNYGYTF. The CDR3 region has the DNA TGTGCCAGCAGTGAATCTATAGGGAACTATGGCTACACCTTC.

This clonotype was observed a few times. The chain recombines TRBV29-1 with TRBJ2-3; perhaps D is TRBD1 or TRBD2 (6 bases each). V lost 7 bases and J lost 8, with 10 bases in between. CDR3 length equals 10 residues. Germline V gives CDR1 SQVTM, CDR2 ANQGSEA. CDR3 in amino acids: CSGEGGTQYF. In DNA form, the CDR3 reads TGCAGCGGAGAGGGGGGTACGCAGTATTTT.

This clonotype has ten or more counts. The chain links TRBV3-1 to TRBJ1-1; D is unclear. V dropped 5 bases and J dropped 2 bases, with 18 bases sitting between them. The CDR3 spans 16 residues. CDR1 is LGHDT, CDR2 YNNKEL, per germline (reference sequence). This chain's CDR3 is CASSTSPFAINTEAFF. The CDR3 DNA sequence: TGTGCCAGCAGCACTAGTCCCTTCGCCATAAACACTGAAGCTTTCTTT.

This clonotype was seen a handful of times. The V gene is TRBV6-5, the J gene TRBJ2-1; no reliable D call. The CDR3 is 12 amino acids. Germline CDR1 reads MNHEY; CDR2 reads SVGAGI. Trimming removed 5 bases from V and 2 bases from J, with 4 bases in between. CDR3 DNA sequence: TGTGCCAGCAGTACTACCTACAATGAGCAGTTCTTC. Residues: CASSTTYNEQFF.

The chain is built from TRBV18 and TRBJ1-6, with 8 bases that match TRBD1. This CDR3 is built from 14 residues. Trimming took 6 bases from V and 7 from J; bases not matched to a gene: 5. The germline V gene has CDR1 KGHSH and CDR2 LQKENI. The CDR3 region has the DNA TGTGCCAGCTCGCAGGACAGGGTCAATTCACCCCTCCACTTT. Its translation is CASSQDRVNSPLHF.

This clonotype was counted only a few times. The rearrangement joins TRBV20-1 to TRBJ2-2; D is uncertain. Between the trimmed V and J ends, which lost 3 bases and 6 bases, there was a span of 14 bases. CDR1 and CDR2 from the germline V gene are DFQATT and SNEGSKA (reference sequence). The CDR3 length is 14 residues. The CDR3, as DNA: TGCAGTGCTAGTAATGGCAACTCCCCCGGGGAGCTGTTTTTT. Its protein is CSASNGNSPGELFF.

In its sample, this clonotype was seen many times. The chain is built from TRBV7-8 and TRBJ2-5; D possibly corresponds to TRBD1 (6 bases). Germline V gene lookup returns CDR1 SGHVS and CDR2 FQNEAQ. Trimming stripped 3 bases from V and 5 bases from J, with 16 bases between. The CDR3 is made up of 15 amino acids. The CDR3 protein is CASSLTGTNLETQYF. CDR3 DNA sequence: TGTGCCAGCAGCTTGACCGGGACAAACTTGGAGACCCAGTACTTC.

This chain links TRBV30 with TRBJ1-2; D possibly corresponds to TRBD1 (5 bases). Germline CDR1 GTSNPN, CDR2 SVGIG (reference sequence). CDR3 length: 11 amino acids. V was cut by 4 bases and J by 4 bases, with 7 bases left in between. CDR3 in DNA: TGTGCCTGGACAGGGATCTATGGCTACACCTTC. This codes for CAWTGIYGYTF.

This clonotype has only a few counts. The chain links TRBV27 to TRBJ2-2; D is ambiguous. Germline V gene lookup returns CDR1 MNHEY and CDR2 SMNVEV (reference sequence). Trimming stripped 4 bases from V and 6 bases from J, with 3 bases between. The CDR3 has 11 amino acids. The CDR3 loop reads CASSSSGELFF. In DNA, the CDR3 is TGTGCCAGCAGTTCCTCCGGGGAGCTGTTTTTT.